This TCR beta chain is drawn from a study of OX40 agonist ivuxolimab in advanced cancers. Whole-study context: Patients were treated with ivuxolimab, an agonistic anti-OX40 (CD134) antibody. Study-wide results and caveats: Researchers did not establish what antigens the expanded peripheral T cells target.

As to this clone: Antigen: not known.

The germline gives CDR1 MNHNS, CDR2 SASEGT. Trimming stripped 6 bases from V and 4 bases from J, with 14 bases between. The CDR3 is 14 amino acids. Sequencing was performed with immunoSEQ multiplex PCR; in TCRdb, only in-frame clones are kept and a portion is missing. The table includes roughly 81,000 clones, approximately 90% detected once. The cohort excluded patients with autoimmune disease history or systemic immunosuppression. Blood sampling was done at baseline, cycle 4 day 1, and cycle 7 day 1. The starting material was CD4+ or CD8+ T cells sorted from blood, obtained in a trial of the OX40 agonist ivuxolimab. The gene calls are TRBV6-1 and TRBJ2-3; weak D call: TRBD2 (5 bases). This sequence was found in an adult with an advanced solid tumor such as melanoma, head and neck, liver or kidney cancer. As DNA, the CDR3 is TGTGCCAGCAGGAGGGATTACTCCGCAGATACGCAGTATTTT. This gives the protein CASRRDYSADTQYF.